The clone carrying this T cell receptor beta chain was counted only a few times. Its specificity is unknown. The CDR3 sequence is 11 residues long. V lost 7 bases to trimming and J lost 5 bases, with 11 bases between them. Per germline, CDR1 SQVTM and CDR2 ANQGSEA. This entry comes from a study of blood T cells in healthy people across ages. The overall study: Per two T cells, about one barcoded beta molecule was captured through template switching.

Study-wide results and limits: Diversity of TCR beta per million T cells declined in a roughly linear way with age. Estimated diversity across one million T cells was deemed an underestimate.

A second PCR of 7 to 11 cycles used a sample-barcoded 5' primer and a J-beta primer mix. A 12-random-nucleotide template-switch adaptor tagged each cDNA molecule. Via MiXCR, TCRdb re-called the 5' RACE reads, giving one row per CDR3 protein. The sample lists around 970,000 distinct CDR3 sequences, just over 50% occurring once. Sample: blood. This sequence was found in a woman aged 55-69 years in good health. The gene calls are TRBV29-1 and TRBJ1-1; a weak D match, TRBD1 (6 bases). CDR3 region: CSGSGVTEAFF. The CDR3 DNA reads TGCAGCGGGTCAGGGGTAACTGAAGCTTTCTTT. Filled out from reference TRBV29-1 and TRBJ1-1, the complete variable domain reads SAVISQKPSRDICQRGTSLTIQCQVDSQVTMMFWYRQQPGQSLTLIATANQGSEATYESGFVIDKFPISRPNLTFSTLTVSNMSPEDSSIYLCSGSGVTEAFFGQGTRLTVV.